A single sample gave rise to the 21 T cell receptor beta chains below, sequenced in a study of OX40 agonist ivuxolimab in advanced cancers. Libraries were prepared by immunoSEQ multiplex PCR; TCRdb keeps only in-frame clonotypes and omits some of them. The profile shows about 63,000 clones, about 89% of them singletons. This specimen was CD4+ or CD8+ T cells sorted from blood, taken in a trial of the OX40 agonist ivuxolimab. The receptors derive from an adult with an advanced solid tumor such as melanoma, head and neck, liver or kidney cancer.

The CDR3 loop is CASRGWGLKAFF. In DNA, the CDR3 is TGTGCCAGTAGGGGGTGGGGCCTCAAGGCTTTCTTT. The gene calls are TRBV19 and TRBJ1-1; TRBD1 might be the D (5 bases). Trimming left V 6 bases short and J 11 bases short, with 16 bases between. This CDR3 has 12 residues. CDR1 is LNHDA and CDR2 is SQIVND in the germline V gene (reference sequence).

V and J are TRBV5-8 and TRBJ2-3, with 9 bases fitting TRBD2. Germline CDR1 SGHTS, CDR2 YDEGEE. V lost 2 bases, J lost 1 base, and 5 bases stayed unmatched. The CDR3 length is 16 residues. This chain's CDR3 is CASSFRLAGGTDTQYF. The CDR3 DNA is TGTGCCAGCAGCTTTCGATTAGCGGGAGGCACAGATACGCAGTATTTT. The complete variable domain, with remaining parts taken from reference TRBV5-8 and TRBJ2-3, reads EAGVTQSPTHLIKTRGQQATLRCSPISGHTSVYWYQQALGLGLQFLLWYDEGEERNRGNFPPRFSGRQFPNYSSELNVNALELEDSALYLCASSFRLAGGTDTQYFGPGTRLTVL.

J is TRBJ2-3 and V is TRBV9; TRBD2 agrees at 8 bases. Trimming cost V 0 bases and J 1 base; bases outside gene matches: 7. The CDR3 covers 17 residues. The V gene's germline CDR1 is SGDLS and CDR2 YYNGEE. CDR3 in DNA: TGTGCCAGCAGCGTAGGAGTGGGCGGGGGGCGCACAGATACGCAGTATTTT. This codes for CASSVGVGGGRTDTQYF. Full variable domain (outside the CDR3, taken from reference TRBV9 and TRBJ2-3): DSGVTQTPKHLITATGQRVTLRCSPRSGDLSVYWYQQSLDQGLQFLIQYYNGEERAKGNILERFSAQQFPDLHSELNLSSLELGDSALYFCASSVGVGGGRTDTQYFGPGTRLTVL.

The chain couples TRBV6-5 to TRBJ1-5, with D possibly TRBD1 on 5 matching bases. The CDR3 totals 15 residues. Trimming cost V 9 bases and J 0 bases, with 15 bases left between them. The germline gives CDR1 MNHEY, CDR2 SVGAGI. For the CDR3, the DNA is TGTGCCAGTAAACCGACAGACTTTAGCAATCAGCCCCAGCATTTT. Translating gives CASKPTDFSNQPQHF.

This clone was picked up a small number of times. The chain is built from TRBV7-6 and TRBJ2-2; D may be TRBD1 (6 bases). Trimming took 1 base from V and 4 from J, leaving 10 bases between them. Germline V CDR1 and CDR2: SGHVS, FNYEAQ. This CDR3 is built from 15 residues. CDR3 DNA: TGTGCCAGCAGCTTAGAAGGGGGACCCACCGGGGAGCTGTTTTTT. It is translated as CASSLEGGPTGELFF.

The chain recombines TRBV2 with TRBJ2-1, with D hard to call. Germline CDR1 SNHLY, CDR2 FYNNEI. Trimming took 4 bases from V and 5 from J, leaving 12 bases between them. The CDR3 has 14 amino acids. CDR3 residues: CASSVREGHNEQFF. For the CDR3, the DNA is TGTGCCAGCAGTGTAAGGGAAGGTCACAATGAGCAGTTCTTC.

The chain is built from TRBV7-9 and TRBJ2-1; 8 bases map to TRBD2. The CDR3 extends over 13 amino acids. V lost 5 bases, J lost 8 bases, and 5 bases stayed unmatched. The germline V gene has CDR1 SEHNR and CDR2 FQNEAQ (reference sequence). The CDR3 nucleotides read TGTGCCAGCAGCCACACTAGCGGCGATGAGCAGTTCTTC. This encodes CASSHTSGDEQFF.

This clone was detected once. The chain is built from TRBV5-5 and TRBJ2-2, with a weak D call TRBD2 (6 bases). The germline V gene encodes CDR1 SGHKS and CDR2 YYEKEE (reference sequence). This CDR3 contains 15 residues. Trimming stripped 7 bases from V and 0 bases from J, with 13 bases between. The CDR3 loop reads CASDFWGANTGELFF. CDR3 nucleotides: TGTGCCAGCGACTTTTGGGGGGCGAACACCGGGGAGCTGTTTTTT.

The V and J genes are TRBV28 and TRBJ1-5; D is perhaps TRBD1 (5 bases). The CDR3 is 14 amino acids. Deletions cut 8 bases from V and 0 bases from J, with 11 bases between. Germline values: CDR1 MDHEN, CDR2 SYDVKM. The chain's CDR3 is CASQGANSNQPQHF. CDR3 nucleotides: TGTGCCAGCCAAGGGGCTAATAGCAATCAGCCCCAGCATTTT.

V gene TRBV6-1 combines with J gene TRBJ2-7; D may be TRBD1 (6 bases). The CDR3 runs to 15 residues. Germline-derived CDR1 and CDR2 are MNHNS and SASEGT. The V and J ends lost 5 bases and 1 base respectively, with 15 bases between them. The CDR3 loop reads CASSRGYRESYEQYF. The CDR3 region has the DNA TGTGCCAGCAGTAGAGGGTACAGGGAGTCCTACGAGCAGTACTTC.

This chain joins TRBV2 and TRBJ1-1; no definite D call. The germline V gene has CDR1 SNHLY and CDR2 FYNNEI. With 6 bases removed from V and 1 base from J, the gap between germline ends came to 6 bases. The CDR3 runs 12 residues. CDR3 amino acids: CASRRQNTEAFF. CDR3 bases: TGTGCCAGCAGACGACAGAACACTGAAGCTTTCTTT.

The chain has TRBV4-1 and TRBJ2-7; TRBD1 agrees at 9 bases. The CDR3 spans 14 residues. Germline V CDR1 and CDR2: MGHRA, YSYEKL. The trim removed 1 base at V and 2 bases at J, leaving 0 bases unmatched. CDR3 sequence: CASSQGDRAYEQYF. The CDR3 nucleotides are TGCGCCAGCAGCCAAGGGGACAGGGCCTACGAGCAGTACTTC.

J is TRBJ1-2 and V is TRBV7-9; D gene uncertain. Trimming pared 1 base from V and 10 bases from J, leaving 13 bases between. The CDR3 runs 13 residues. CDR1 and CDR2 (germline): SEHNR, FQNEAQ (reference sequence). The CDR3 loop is CASSLETSRDYTF. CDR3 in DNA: TGTGCCAGCAGCTTAGAAACGTCGAGGGACTACACCTTC.

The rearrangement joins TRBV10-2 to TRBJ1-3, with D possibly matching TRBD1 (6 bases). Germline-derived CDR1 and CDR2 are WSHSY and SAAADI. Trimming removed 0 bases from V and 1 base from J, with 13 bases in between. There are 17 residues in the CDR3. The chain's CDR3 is CASSESFAGVSGNTIYF. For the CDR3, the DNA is TGCGCCAGCAGTGAGTCGTTTGCAGGGGTATCTGGAAACACCATATATTTT.

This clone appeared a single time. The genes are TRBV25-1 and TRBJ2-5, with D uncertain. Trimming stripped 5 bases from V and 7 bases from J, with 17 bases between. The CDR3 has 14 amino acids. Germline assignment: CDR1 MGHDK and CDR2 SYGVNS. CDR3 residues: CASSSIQSDLTQYF. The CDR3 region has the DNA TGTGCCAGCAGTTCGATCCAGAGTGATTTGACCCAGTACTTC.

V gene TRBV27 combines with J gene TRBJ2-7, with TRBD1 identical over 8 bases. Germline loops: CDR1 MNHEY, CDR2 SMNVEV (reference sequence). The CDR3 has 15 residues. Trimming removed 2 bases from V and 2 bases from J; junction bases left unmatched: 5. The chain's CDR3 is CASSLRTGTTYEQYF. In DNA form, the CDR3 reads TGTGCCAGCAGTTTAAGGACAGGGACGACCTACGAGCAGTACTTC.

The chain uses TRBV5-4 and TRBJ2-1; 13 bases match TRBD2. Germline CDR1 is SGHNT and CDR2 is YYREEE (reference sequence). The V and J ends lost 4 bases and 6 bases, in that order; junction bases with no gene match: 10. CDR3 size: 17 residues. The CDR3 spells CASSPRLAGGTSNEQFF. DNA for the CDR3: TGTGCCAGCAGCCCGAGACTAGCGGGAGGTACGAGCAATGAGCAGTTCTTC. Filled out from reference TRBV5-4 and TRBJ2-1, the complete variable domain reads ETGVTQSPTHLIKTRGQQVTLRCSSQSGHNTVSWYQQALGQGPQFIFQYYREEENGRGNFPPRFSGLQFPNYSSELNVNALELDDSALYLCASSPRLAGGTSNEQFFGPGTRLTVL.

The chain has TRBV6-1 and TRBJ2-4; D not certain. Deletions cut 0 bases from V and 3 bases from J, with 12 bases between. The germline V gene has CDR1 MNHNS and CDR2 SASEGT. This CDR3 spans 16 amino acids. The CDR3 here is CASSEAFAGRKNIQYF. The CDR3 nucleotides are TGTGCCAGCAGTGAAGCGTTCGCAGGACGCAAAAACATTCAGTACTTC.

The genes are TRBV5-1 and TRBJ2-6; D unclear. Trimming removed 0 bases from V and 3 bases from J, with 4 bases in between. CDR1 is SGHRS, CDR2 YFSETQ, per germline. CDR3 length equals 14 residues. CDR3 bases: TGCGCCAGCAGCTTGGTGGTTGGGGCCAACGTCCTGACTTTC. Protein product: CASSLVVGANVLTF. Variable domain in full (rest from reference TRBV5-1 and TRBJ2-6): KAGVTQTPRYLIKTRGQQVTLSCSPISGHRSVSWYQQTPGQGLQFLFEYFSETQRNKGNFPGRFSGRQFSNSRSEMNVSTLELGDSALYLCASSLVVGANVLTFGAGSRLTVL.

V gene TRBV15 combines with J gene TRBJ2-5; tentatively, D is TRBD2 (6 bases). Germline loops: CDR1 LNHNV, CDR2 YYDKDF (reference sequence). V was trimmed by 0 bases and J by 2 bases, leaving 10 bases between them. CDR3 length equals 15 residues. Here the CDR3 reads CATSREASVQETQYF. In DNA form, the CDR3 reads TGTGCCACCAGCAGAGAAGCTAGCGTACAAGAGACCCAGTACTTC.

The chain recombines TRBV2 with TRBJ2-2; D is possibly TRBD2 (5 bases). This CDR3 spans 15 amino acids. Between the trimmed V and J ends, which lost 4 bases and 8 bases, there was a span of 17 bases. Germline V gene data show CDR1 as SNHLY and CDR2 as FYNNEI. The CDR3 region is CASSAADGRVGELFF. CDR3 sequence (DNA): TGTGCCAGCAGTGCTGCGGATGGGCGGGTTGGGGAGCTGTTTTTT. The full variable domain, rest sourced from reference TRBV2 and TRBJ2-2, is EPEVTQTPSHQVTQMGQEVILRCVPISNHLYFYWYRQILGQKVEFLVSFYNNEISEKSEIFDDQFSVERPDGSNFTLKIRSTKLEDSAMYFCASSAADGRVGELFFGEGSRLTVL.